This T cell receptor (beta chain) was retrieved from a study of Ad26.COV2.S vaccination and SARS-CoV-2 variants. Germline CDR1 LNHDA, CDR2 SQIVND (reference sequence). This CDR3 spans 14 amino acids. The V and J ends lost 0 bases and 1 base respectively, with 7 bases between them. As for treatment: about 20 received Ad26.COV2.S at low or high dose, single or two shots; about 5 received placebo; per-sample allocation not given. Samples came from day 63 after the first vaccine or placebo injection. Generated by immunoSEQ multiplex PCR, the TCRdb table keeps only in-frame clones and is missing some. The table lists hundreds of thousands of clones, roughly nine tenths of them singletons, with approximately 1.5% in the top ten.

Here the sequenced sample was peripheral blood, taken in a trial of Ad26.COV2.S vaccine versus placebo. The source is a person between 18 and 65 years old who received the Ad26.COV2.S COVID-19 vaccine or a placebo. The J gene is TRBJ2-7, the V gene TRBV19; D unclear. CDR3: CASSIDGESYEQYF. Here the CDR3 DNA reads TGTGCCAGTAGTATAGACGGAGAGTCCTACGAGCAGTACTTC.